This TCR beta chain originates from a study of CD8 T cells in ankylosing spondylitis. Points from the study as a whole: Characteristic, it appeared, of ankylosing spondylitis blood was a TCR beta motif of about eight highly homologous variants. Past research had described some motif variants in reactive arthritis synovial fluid and blood.

With respect to this clonotype: The antigen is unknown.

J was trimmed by 4 bases and V by 5 bases; bases with no gene match: 12. This CDR3 spans 16 amino acids. Germline CDR1 reads MNHNS; CDR2 reads SASEGT. Researchers built TCR beta libraries using quantitative 5'-RACE with molecular barcodes. MiXCR, applied by TCRdb to the 5' RACE reads, yields one record per CDR3 protein. The sample contains some 30,000 distinct CDR3 sequences, 30% of which appear only once. The chain combines TRBV6-1 with TRBJ2-3; TRBD2 matches at 7 bases. Source material: synovial fluid, either unsorted or a sorted T cell fraction (not recorded which). This clonotype was sampled from a male donor with ankylosing spondylitis. DNA for the CDR3: TGTGCCAGCAGTCCCCCGAGCGGGAAGAGAGCAGATACGCAGTATTTT. Translated, it gives CASSPPSGKRADTQYF.